What follows describes a single TCR beta chain. This specimen belongs to a study of PD-L1 blockade in urothelial cancer. Background on the study: Patients' histories included 0 to 3 prior chemotherapy regimens. Timepoints chosen for blood analysis were 3 weeks (second dose) and 6 weeks after treatment start. Blood yielded a median of about 150,000 T cells per sample.

The CDR3 totals 15 residues. V was pared by 4 bases and J by 4 bases, with 5 bases of the junction left unmatched. CDR1 SGHRS and CDR2 YFSETQ come from the germline V gene. Data came from immunoSEQ multiplex PCR; TCRdb stores just in-frame clones and leaves some out. In the table there are 30,000 to 40,000 clones, about 82% of which are singletons. Time point specified: pretreatment peripheral blood. Sequences were derived from PBMCs, sampled around atezolizumab (anti-PD-L1) treatment. The receptor was derived from an elderly man with urothelial cancer. The chain has TRBV5-1 and TRBJ2-5; 12 nucleotides agree with TRBD1. CDR3 sequence reads: CASSRGQGAGETQYF. As DNA, the CDR3 is TGCGCCAGCAGCCGGGGACAGGGGGCGGGAGAGACCCAGTACTTC.